These 13 T cell receptor beta chains originate from one sample sequenced in a study of T cell responses to AZD1222 COVID-19 vaccine. Data came from immunoSEQ multiplex PCR; TCRdb stores just in-frame clones and leaves some out. This table holds nearly 95,000 clones, nearly 90% found once. This specimen was peripheral blood, taken on day 0 of AZD1222 vaccination. These TCRs come from an adult in good health.

The CDR3 DNA is TGCGCCAGCAGCTTACGCGGGGGGAACACCGGGGAGCTGTTTTTT. This translates into CASSLRGGNTGELFF. The rearrangement joins TRBV4-3 to TRBJ2-2, with TRBD2 identical over 7 bases. Germline V gene data show CDR1 as LGHNA and CDR2 as YSLEER. Germline trimming cut 5 bases from V and 1 base from J; bases unmatched to any gene: 4. CDR3 length: 15 residues.

The chain uses TRBV12-3 or TRBV12-4 and TRBJ1-2; weak D call: TRBD1 (5 bases). There are 13 residues in the CDR3. The germline V and J ends were trimmed by 5 bases and 4 bases, with 11 bases remaining between them. Here the CDR3 reads CASSPRARYGYTF. The DNA for the CDR3 is TGTGCCAGCAGTCCCAGGGCCCGCTATGGCTACACCTTC.

J is TRBJ2-2 and V is TRBV6-2 or TRBV6-3; 7 bases match TRBD2. In germline, CDR1 is MNHEY, CDR2 SVGEGT. The length of the CDR3 is 17 residues. The V and J ends lost 2 bases and 0 bases, in that order; junction bases with no gene match: 6. CDR3 DNA sequence: TGTGCCAGCAGTTACCCCTTAGCGGGCGCGAACACCGGGGAGCTGTTTTTT. Translation: CASSYPLAGANTGELFF.

The rearrangement uses TRBV5-1 and TRBJ1-2, with D perhaps TRBD1 (6 bases). The CDR3 covers 13 residues. Per the germline V gene, CDR1 is SGHRS and CDR2 is YFSETQ. Trimming pared 3 bases from V and 7 bases from J, leaving 13 bases between. DNA for the CDR3: TGCGCCAGCAGCTGGGAGACAGGTTTTGGCTACACCTTC. Translating it yields CASSWETGFGYTF.

A single count supports this clone. This chain connects TRBV7-2 to TRBJ1-5; 9 nucleotides align to TRBD1. CDR1 is SGHTA and CDR2 is FQGNSA in the germline V gene. After removal of 5 bases from V and 7 bases from J, the junction contained 6 bases not matched to a gene. CDR3 size: 14 residues. This CDR3 is CASSLTGGDQPQHF. The CDR3 DNA sequence: TGTGCCAGCAGCCTAACAGGGGGCGACCAGCCCCAGCATTTT. Full variable domain (rest looked up from reference TRBV7-2 and TRBJ1-5): GAGVSQSPSNKVTEKGKDVELRCDPISGHTALYWYRQSLGQGLEFLIYFQGNSAPDKSGLPSDRFSAERTGGSVSTLTIQRTQQEDSAVYLCASSLTGGDQPQHFGDGTRLSIL.

This clone ranks as medium-sized (0.01 to 0.1%). V is TRBV7-9 and J is TRBJ1-6; TRBD1 aligns across 10 bases. J gave up 7 bases and V 1 base, and 4 bases lay outside the gene matches. Germline assignment: CDR1 SEHNR and CDR2 FQNEAQ (reference sequence). This CDR3 comprises 16 residues. For the CDR3, the DNA is TGTGCCAGCAGCTTAGGCCCGGGACAGGGGAATTCACCCCTCCACTTT. Protein: CASSLGPGQGNSPLHF.

V usage is TRBV4-3 and J usage is TRBJ1-1; D is undetermined. Germline V CDR1 and CDR2: LGHNA, YSLEER. V lost 4 bases and J 6 bases, leaving 18 bases between the germline ends. The CDR3 consists of 15 residues. DNA for the CDR3: TGCGCCAGCAGCCTAAATCGGGGTCCCTACCCTGAAGCTTTCTTT. This codes for CASSLNRGPYPEAFF.

The chain combines TRBV7-2 with TRBJ1-2; D remains unclear. This CDR3 region has 14 residues. Germline V gene sequence: CDR1 SGHTA, CDR2 FQGNSA. Trimming shortened V by 1 base and J by 3 bases, and 9 bases separated the two germline ends. For the CDR3, the DNA is TGTGCCAGCAGCTTAGTCACAACAGACTATGGCTACACCTTC. Protein: CASSLVTTDYGYTF.

This clone has only one observation. The genes are TRBV4-3 and TRBJ2-2, with no clear D. This CDR3 is 15 amino acids long. CDR1 and CDR2 (germline): LGHNA, YSLEER. V was trimmed by 0 bases and J by 7 bases, leaving 12 bases between them. CDR3 in DNA: TGCGCCAGCAGCCAAGAGGGAACGGTCGTCGGGGAGCTGTTTTTT. It codes for CASSQEGTVVGELFF.

The chain uses TRBV7-9 and TRBJ2-7; D gene ambiguous. Germline V gene sequence: CDR1 SEHNR, CDR2 FQNEAQ (reference sequence). V lost 2 bases to trimming and J lost 7 bases, with 15 bases between them. This CDR3 contains 14 residues. The CDR3 DNA follows: TGTGCCAGCAGCTTATGGCAGGCCGTCGGGGAGCAGTACTTC. Residues: CASSLWQAVGEQYF.

The V call is TRBV7-2, the J call TRBJ2-3; unclear D gene. From germline, CDR1 is SGHTA and CDR2 FQGNSA. The CDR3 runs to 13 residues. The V end lost 10 bases, the J end lost 0 bases, and 11 bases lay between the germline ends. CDR3 in DNA: TGTGCCACCGCATTTGCTAGCACAGATACGCAGTATTTT. Protein sequence: CATAFASTDTQYF.

This rearrangement joins TRBV30 to TRBJ2-7; possible D gene TRBD1, 7 bases. V dropped 0 bases and J dropped 5 bases, with 41 bases sitting between them. CDR1 is GTSNPN, CDR2 SVGIG, per germline (reference sequence). CDR3 length: 23 residues. CDR3 bases: TGTGCCTGGAGTGTAGGTCGTAAAGGGGGGCTTCCTGCAGGAGACAGGGATACTAACGAGCAGTACTTC. Amino acids: CAWSVGRKGGLPAGDRDTNEQYF.

This clone is a singleton in its sample. The rearrangement uses TRBV29-1 and TRBJ1-2; possibly TRBD1 for D (5 bases). There are 13 residues in the CDR3. The ends were cut back, 3 bases at V and 2 bases at J, with 10 bases in the middle. CDR1 SQVTM and CDR2 ANQGSEA come from the germline V gene. The CDR3 DNA follows: TGCAGCGTTGAGAGCGGGGCGAACTATGGCTACACCTTC. Translated: CSVESGANYGYTF.